The T cell receptor beta chain described here comes from a study of T cell responses to AZD1222 COVID-19 vaccine. Study-wide results and limits: Variant regions that are unmutated are reportedly the target of nearly half of spike-specific TCRs. At study baseline, merely a handful of AZD1222 recipients were seropositive. Spike-wide coverage was observed for vaccine-associated CD4 TCRs, with dominant responses at 160-218 and 743-854.

Trimming took off 3 bases at V and 1 base at J, with 9 bases between the two ends. Germline V gene sequence: CDR1 SEHNR, CDR2 FQNEAQ (reference sequence). This CDR3 contains 15 residues. The repertoire was sequenced with immunoSEQ multiplex PCR; TCRdb's copy has only in-frame clones and lacks some. The table has approximately 160,000 clones, roughly 94% seen once; the top ten hold approximately 4.8%. Regarding this clone: Antigen specificity is unknown.

The chain joins TRBV7-9 to TRBJ1-4; weak D call: TRBD1 (5 bases). The starting material was peripheral blood, obtained 28 days after the second AZD1222 dose. The receptor comes from an adult who received the AZD1222 COVID-19 vaccine. In DNA, the CDR3 is TGTGCCAGCAGCTTTAACACAGGAACTAATGAAAAACTGTTTTTT. It specifies CASSFNTGTNEKLFF. Based on the CDR3 plus reference TRBV7-9 and TRBJ1-4, the full variable domain is DTGVSQNPRHKITKRGQNVTFRCDPISEHNRLYWYRQTLGQGPEFLTYFQNEAQLEKSRLLSDRFSAERPKGSFSTLEIQRTEQGDSAMYLCASSFNTGTNEKLFFGSGTQLSVL.